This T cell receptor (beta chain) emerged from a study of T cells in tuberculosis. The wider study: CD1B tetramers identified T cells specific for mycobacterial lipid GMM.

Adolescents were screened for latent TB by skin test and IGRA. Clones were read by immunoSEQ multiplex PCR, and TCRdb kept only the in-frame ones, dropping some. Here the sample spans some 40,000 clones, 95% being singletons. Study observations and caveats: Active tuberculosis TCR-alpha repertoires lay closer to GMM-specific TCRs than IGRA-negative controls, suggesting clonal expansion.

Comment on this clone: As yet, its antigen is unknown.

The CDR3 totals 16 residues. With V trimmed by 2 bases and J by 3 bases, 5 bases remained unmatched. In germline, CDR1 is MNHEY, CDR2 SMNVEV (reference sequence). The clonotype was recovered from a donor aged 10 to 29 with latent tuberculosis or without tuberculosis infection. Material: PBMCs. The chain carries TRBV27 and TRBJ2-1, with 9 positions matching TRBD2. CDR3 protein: CASSLAGGHRYNEQFF. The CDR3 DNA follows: TGTGCCAGCAGTTTAGCGGGGGGGCATCGCTACAATGAGCAGTTCTTC.